The source of this T cell receptor beta chain is a study of cytomegalovirus exposure and HLA in healthy donors. Study-level findings and limits: Further analysis, carried out later, found HLA-associated TCR beta chains more clonally expanded than equally common other chains. Later analysis identified a missense DCLRE1C variant that was linked to TCR beta V- and J-gene trimming. Specificity for CMV antigens was confirmed in vitro for a few of the CMV-associated chains.

The PCR had 60 Vbeta and 13 Jbeta primers. Clones were sequenced by immunoSEQ multiplex PCR, and TCRdb holds only the in-frame ones, with some missing. Among about 130,000 clones, 70% to 80% were seen once, and the ten largest hold around 2%. At sampling all donors were nominally healthy, likely with unrecorded immune exposures. This clone has more than one count but fewer than ten. Its antigen is unknown. This CDR3 region has 15 residues. Germline lookup yields CDR1 SGHDN and CDR2 FVKESK. Trimming took 6 bases from V and 2 from J; bases not matched to a gene: 4. V gene TRBV14 combines with J gene TRBJ2-3, with TRBD2 matching over 11 bases. This TCR derives from a man aged 25 to 45 in good health and CMV-seronegative. Material: PBMCs. The CDR3 DNA reads as TGTGCCAGCAGATCTAGCGGGAGGCTCACAGATACGCAGTATTTT. This gives the protein CASRSSGRLTDTQYF. Full variable domain (remainder filled in from reference TRBV14 and TRBJ2-3): EAGVTQFPSHSVIEKGQTVTLRCDPISGHDNLYWYRRVMGKEIKFLLHFVKESKQDESGMPNNRFLAERTGGTYSTLKVQPAELEDSGVYFCASRSSGRLTDTQYFGPGTRLTVL.